This record looks at one TCR beta chain sequence and its context. Germline assignment: CDR1 ENHRY and CDR2 SYGVKD. CDR3 size: 13 residues. The V segment lost 11 bases and the J segment 4 bases; nucleotides outside the gene matches: 10. The sample is drawn from a study of blood T cell repertoires in COVID-19. TCRdb's table, derived via immunoSEQ multiplex PCR, lists solely in-frame clones and lacks some. The sample lists about 75,000 clones; 74% were seen once. Sequenced: peripheral blood. The source of this sequence is a human donor with acute or convalescent COVID-19. The donor label of this sample is uncertain. The chain combines TRBV10-3 with TRBJ2-5; 7 nucleotides match TRBD1. The CDR3 loop reads CAANHNRGETQYF. DNA for the CDR3: TGTGCCGCCAATCATAACAGGGGAGAGACCCAGTACTTC.